The 13 T cell receptor beta chains below all came from one sample that was sequenced in a study of CXCR3 chemokines and chemotherapy response in bladder cancer. TCRdb reanalysed the PCR reads using MiXCR and keeps one entry per CDR3 protein. The profile shows approximately 8,300 distinct CDR3 sequences, roughly 23% of them singletons. The biological material was taken from a patient whose treatment included neoadjuvant chemotherapy. These receptors originate from a human donor with bladder cancer that did not respond to neoadjuvant chemotherapy.

The chain employs TRBV6-2 or TRBV6-3 and TRBJ1-2; 9 bases match TRBD1. The length of the CDR3 is 15 residues. Germline V gene lookup returns CDR1 MNHEY and CDR2 SVGEGT. V shed 4 bases and J 7 bases; nucleotides not matched to a gene: 10. This CDR3 reads CASSSIGTGLSGYTF. In DNA, the CDR3 is TGTGCCAGCAGTTCGATCGGGACAGGGTTAAGTGGCTACACCTTC.

V usage is TRBV7-2 and J usage is TRBJ1-2; tentatively, D is TRBD1 (5 bases). CDR1 and CDR2 (germline): SGHTA, FQGNSA. The V gene lost 8 bases and the J gene lost 7 bases, with 23 bases spanning the gap. The CDR3 extends over 15 amino acids. The CDR3 region has the DNA TGTGCCAGCTTAGATCCGGGACGCCTGGGGGGTGGCTACACCTTC. This sequence encodes CASLDPGRLGGGYTF.

As for this clonotype: A read error likely explains this, since a far larger clone differs by one base. The V and J genes are TRBV6-2 or TRBV6-3 and TRBJ2-1; either TRBD1 or TRBD2 may fit D (5 bases each). In germline, CDR1 is MNHEY, CDR2 SVGEGT. V lost 8 bases and J 10 bases, leaving 21 bases between the germline ends. This CDR3 region has 14 residues. The CDR3, as DNA: TGTGCCAGCGACCCCCGGGGCGAATCCTACGAGCAGTTCTTC. Translation gives CASDPRGESYEQFF.

In this sample, this clonotype turned up many times. The rearrangement joins TRBV30 to TRBJ2-2; a possible D gene is TRBD1 (5 bases). Trimming removed 3 bases from V and 0 bases from J, with 8 bases in between. Germline CDR1 GTSNPN, CDR2 SVGIG (reference sequence). The CDR3 length is 14 residues. The CDR3 DNA is TGTGCCTGGAGAAGGGGCCCGAACACCGGGGAGCTGTTTTTT. This encodes CAWRRGPNTGELFF. Combining the CDR3 with reference TRBV30 and TRBJ2-2 gives the whole variable domain SQTIHQWPATLVQPVGSPLSLECTVEGTSNPNLYWYRQAAGRGLQLLFYSVGIGQISSEVPQNLSASRPQDRQFILSSKKLLLSDSGFYLCAWRRGPNTGELFFGEGSRLTVL.

By sample fraction, this clonotype is medium-sized. CDR3 nucleotides: TGTGCCAGCAGCTTCCTAGCGGGGGCCTCGAACACCGGGGAGCTGTTTTTT. Translation: CASSFLAGASNTGELFF. V usage is TRBV13 and J usage is TRBJ2-2; TRBD2 agrees at 10 bases. The CDR3 has 17 residues. Germline CDR1 and CDR2: PRHDT and FYEKMQ (reference sequence). V was clipped by 3 bases and J by 0 bases; unmatched bases: 4.

Comment on this clonotype: This likely reflects a read error, since a far larger clone is one base away. The chain employs TRBV6-1 and TRBJ2-6, with D possibly being TRBD1 (5 bases). This CDR3 has 15 amino acids. CDR1 and CDR2 from the germline V gene are MNHNS and SASEGT. Here the CDR3 DNA reads TGTGTCAGCAGTTACTTAGGGGTTTTGGCCAACGTCCTGACTTTC. Encoded protein: CVSSYLGVLANVLTF.

At least ten counts were recorded for this clonotype. The CDR3: CASASQQGSTEAFF. The DNA of the CDR3 is TGTGCTAGTGCCTCTCAACAGGGTAGTACTGAAGCTTTCTTT. The chain couples TRBV12-5 to TRBJ1-1, with a weak D call TRBD1 (6 bases). The CDR3 length is 14 residues. Germline V gene data show CDR1 as LGHNT and CDR2 as FRNRAP. V shed 7 bases and J shed 5 bases, with 17 bases lying between them.

There are many counts of this clonotype. V and J are TRBV12-3 or TRBV12-4 and TRBJ2-3, with D maybe TRBD1 (6 bases). This CDR3 is 16 amino acids long. The ends were cut back, 3 bases at V and 4 bases at J, with 17 bases in the middle. CDR3 sequence: CASSFPSGGPADTQYF. The CDR3 nucleotides are TGTGCCAGCAGTTTTCCTTCTGGGGGCCCAGCAGATACGCAGTATTTT.

This chain uses TRBV10-3 with TRBJ2-5, with 8 bases matching TRBD1. After removal of 7 bases from V and 1 base from J, the junction contained 5 bases not matched to a gene. The CDR3 contains 14 residues. Germline V CDR1 and CDR2: ENHRY, SYGVKD. CDR3 region: CAIKPGTGQETQYF. Written as DNA, the CDR3 is TGTGCCATCAAACCTGGGACAGGCCAAGAGACCCAGTACTTC.

This clonotype was detected ten times or more. The chain employs TRBV7-2 and TRBJ1-2, with 10 positions matching TRBD1. Germline V lookup: CDR1 SGHTA, CDR2 FQGNSA. The trim removed 5 bases at V and 8 bases at J, leaving 11 bases unmatched. CDR3 length: 15 amino acids. For the CDR3, the DNA is TGTGCCAGCAGCCCCACCCGACAGGGGGCGGGGGGCTACACCTTC. It yields the protein CASSPTRQGAGGYTF.

In this sample, this clonotype is medium-sized (0.01 to 0.1%). The chain links TRBV7-2 to TRBJ2-5, with TRBD2 matching 8 bases. Unmatched junction bases numbered 10, after V lost 1 base and J lost 6 bases. There are 16 residues in the CDR3. Germline V CDR1 and CDR2: SGHTA, FQGNSA. The CDR3 nucleotides read TGTGCCAGCAGCTTAGGCGGGGGGCTGGGTTTGAAGACCCAGTACTTC. Amino acid sequence: CASSLGGGLGLKTQYF.

This sequence joins TRBV2 and TRBJ2-5; D gene unclear. From germline, CDR1 is SNHLY and CDR2 FYNNEI. With 3 bases removed from V and 2 bases from J, the gap between germline ends came to 13 bases. The CDR3 runs to 15 residues. CDR3 DNA: TGTGCCAGCAGTGATGCGGCGGCCCTACAAGAGACCCAGTACTTC. Its protein is CASSDAAALQETQYF.

This clonotype occurred once. The likely explanation is a read error, given a far larger clone one base away. The chain's CDR3 is CASSYLTGEDQPQHF. The DNA of the CDR3 is TGTGCCAGCAGTTACTTGACTGGGGAAGATCAGCCCCAGCATTTT. The chain combines TRBV6-5 with TRBJ1-5; D ambiguous. Germline V gene data show CDR1 as MNHEY and CDR2 as SVGAGI. V lost 1 base and J lost 5, with 12 bases in between. CDR3 length equals 15 residues.